The text below deals with one TCR beta chain. This record belongs to a study of blood T cell repertoires in COVID-19. About the study: Samples representing acute and convalescent COVID-19 were sourced from the United States, Italy and Spain. The analysed material was cDNA or gDNA that came from T cells, B-cell-depleted T cells, or PBMCs.

CDR1 and CDR2 from the germline V gene are MNHEY and SVGAGI. Losses at the gene ends were 6 bases for V and 5 bases for J; bases not matched to a gene: 10. The CDR3 sequence is 14 residues long. In the source study's methods: Reference gene primer amplification yielded estimated nucleated cell counts. Clones were sequenced by immunoSEQ multiplex PCR, and TCRdb holds only the in-frame ones, with some missing. That table is the source of V, J and clone size, and D and trimming were worked out from the DNA. The sample holds some 120,000 clones; 92% are singletons and the top ten take around 2%. Seattle's cohort entered during active infection and was followed longitudinally.

The specimen was peripheral blood. This chain links TRBV6-5 with TRBJ2-7, with TRBD2 identical over 7 bases. The receptor comes from a man aged 50-59 years with COVID-19, enrolled during active disease. The CDR3: CASSYGEGTHEQYF. The CDR3 bases are TGTGCCAGCAGCTACGGGGAGGGGACCCACGAGCAGTACTTC.